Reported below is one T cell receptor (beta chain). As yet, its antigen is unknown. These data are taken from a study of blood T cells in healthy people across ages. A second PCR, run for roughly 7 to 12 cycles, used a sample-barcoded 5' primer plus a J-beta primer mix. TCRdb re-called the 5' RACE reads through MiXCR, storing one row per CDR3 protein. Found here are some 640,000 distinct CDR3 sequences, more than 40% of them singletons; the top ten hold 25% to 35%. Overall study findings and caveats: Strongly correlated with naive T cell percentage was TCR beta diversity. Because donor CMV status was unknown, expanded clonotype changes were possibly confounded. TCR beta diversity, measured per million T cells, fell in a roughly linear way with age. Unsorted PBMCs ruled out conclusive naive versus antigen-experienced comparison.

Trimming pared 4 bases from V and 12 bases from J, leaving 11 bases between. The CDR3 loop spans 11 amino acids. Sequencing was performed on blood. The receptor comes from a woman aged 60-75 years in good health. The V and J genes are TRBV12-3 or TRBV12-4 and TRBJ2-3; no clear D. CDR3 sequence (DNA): TGTGCCAGCAGTTGGACCGCCGATCAGTATTTT. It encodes CASSWTADQYF.